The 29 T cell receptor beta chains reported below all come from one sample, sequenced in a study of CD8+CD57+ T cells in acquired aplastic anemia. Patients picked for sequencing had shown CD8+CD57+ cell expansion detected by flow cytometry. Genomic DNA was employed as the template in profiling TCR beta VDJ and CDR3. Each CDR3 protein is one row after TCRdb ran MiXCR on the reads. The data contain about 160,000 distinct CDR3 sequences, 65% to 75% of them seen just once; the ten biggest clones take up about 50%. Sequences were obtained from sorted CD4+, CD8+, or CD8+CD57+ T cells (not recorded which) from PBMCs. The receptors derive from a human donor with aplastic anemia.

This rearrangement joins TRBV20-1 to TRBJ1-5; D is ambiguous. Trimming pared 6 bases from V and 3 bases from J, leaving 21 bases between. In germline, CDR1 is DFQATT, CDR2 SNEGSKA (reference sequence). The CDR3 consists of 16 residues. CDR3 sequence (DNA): TGCAGTGCCTCTCAGGAGGTGTTCGTGAACAATCAGCCCCAGCATTTT. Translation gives CSASQEVFVNNQPQHF.

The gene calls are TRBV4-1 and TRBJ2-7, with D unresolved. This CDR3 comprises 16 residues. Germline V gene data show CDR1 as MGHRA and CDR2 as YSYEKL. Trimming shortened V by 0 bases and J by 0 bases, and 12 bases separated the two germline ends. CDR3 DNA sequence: TGCGCCAGCAGCCAAGAGGCAGCACCTAGCTCCTACGAGCAGTACTTC. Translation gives CASSQEAAPSSYEQYF.

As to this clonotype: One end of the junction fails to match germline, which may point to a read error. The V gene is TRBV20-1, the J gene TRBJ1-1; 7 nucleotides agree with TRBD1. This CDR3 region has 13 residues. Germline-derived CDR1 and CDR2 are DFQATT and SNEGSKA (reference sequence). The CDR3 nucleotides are TGCAGTACCAGTTCGACAGGGAACTCTGAAGCTTTCTTT. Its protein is CSTSSTGNSEAFF.

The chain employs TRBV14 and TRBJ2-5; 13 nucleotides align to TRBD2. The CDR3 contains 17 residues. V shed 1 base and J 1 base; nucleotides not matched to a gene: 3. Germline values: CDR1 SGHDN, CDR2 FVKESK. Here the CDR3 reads CASSQVRTSGGQETQYF. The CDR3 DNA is TGTGCCAGCAGCCAAGTAAGGACTAGCGGGGGCCAAGAGACCCAGTACTTC.

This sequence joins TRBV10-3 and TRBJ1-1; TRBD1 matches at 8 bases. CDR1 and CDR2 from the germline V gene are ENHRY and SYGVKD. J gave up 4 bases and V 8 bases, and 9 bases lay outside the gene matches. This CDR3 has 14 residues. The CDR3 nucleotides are TGTGCCATCCGAGCGGACAGGGAGAGCACTGAAGCTTTCTTT. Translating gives CAIRADRESTEAFF.

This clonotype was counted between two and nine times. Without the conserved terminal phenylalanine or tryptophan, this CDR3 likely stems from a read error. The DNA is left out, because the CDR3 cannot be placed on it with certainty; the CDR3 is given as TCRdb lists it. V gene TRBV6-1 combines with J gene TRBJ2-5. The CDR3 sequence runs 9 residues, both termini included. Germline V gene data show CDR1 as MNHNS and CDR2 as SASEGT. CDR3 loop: CASSYKGYT.

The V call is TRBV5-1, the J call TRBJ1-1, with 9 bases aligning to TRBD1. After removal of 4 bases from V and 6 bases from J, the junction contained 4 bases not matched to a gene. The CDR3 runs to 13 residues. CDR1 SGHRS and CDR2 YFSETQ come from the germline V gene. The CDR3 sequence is CASSPGTGPEAFF. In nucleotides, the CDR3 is TGCGCCAGCAGCCCGGGGACAGGGCCTGAAGCTTTCTTT.

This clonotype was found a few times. The CDR3 is CSARETSGEAGELFF. DNA of the CDR3: TGCAGTGCTAGAGAGACCAGCGGGGAAGCCGGGGAGCTGTTTTTT. The rearrangement uses TRBV20-1 and TRBJ2-2, with 7 bases fitting TRBD2. V shed 0 bases, J shed 6 bases, and the junction held 7 bases outside the gene matches. The germline V gene has CDR1 DFQATT and CDR2 SNEGSKA (reference sequence). The CDR3 loop spans 15 amino acids.

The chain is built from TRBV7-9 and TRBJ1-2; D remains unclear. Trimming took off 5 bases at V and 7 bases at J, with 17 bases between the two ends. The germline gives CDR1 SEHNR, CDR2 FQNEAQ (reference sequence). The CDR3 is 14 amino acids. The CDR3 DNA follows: TGTGCCAGCAGCCCATCCGCGGCGGGCAGTGGCTACACCTTC. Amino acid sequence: CASSPSAAGSGYTF.

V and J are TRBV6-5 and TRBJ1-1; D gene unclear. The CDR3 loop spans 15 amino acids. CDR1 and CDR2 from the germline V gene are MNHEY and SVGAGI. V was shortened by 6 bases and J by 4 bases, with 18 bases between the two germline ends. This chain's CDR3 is CASRHQVSVSTEAFF. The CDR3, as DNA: TGTGCCAGCAGGCATCAGGTGTCCGTTAGCACTGAAGCTTTCTTT.

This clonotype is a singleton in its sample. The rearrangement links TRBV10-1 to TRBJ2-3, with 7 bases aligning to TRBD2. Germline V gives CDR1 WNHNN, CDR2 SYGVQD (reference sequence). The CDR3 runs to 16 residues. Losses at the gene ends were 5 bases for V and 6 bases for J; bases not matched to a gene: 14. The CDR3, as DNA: TGCGCCAGCAGTCATCGGGACTACACCACGGGGGATACGCAGTATTTT. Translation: CASSHRDYTTGDTQYF.

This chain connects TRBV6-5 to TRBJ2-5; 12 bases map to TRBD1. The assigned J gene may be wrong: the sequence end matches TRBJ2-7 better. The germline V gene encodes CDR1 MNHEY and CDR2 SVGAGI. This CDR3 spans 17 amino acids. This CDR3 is CASRKKTGTGGTYEQYF. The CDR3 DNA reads TGTGCCAGCAGGAAAAAAACCGGGACAGGGGGCACCTACGAGCAGTACTTC.

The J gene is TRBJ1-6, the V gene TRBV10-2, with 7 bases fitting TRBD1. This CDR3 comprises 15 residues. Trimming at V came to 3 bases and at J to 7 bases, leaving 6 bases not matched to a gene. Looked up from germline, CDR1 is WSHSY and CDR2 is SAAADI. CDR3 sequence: CASSEGRGPNSPLHF. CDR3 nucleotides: TGCGCCAGCAGTGAAGGGAGGGGGCCGAATTCACCCCTCCACTTT.

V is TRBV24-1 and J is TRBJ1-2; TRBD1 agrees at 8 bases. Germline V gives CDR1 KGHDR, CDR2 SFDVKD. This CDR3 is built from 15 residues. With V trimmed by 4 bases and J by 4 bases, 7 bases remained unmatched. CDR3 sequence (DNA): TGTGCCACCAGTGACGGGACAGGCCTTGGCTATGGCTACACCTTC. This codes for CATSDGTGLGYGYTF.

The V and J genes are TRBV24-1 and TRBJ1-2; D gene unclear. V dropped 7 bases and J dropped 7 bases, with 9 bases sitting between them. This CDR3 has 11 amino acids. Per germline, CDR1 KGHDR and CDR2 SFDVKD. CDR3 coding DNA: TGTGCCACCAGCCAAGGCTCTGGCTACACCTTC. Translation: CATSQGSGYTF.

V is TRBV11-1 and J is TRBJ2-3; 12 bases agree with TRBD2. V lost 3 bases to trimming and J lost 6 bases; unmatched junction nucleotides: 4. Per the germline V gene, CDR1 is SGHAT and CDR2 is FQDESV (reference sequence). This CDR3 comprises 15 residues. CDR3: CASSLLAGGVDTQYF. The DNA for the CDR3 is TGTGCCAGCAGCTTGCTAGCGGGAGGGGTCGATACGCAGTATTTT.

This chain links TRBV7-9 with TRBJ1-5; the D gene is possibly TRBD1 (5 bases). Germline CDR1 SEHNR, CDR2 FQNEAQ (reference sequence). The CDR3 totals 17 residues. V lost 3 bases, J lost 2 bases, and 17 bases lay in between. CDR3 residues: CASSFFGGVGGNQPQHF. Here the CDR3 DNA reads TGTGCCAGCAGCTTCTTCGGGGGGGTGGGCGGCAATCAGCCCCAGCATTTT.

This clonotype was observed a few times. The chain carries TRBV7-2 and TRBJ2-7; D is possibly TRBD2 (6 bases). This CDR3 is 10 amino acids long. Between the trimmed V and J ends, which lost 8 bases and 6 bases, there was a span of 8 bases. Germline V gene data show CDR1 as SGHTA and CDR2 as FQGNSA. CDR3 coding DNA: TGTGCCAGCGGGGAGGCCGAGCAGTACTTC. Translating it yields CASGEAEQYF.

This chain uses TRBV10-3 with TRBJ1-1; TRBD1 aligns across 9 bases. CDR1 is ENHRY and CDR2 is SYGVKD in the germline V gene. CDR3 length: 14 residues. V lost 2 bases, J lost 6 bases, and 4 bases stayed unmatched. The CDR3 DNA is TGTGCCATCAGTGAGGGACAGGGGCAAGCTGAAGCTTTCTTT. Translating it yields CAISEGQGQAEAFF.

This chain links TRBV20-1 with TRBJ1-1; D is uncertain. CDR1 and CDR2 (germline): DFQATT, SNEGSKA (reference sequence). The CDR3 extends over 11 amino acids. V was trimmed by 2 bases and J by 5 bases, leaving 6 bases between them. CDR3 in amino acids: CSARLGTEAFF. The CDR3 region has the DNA TGCAGTGCTAGACTCGGGACTGAAGCTTTCTTT.

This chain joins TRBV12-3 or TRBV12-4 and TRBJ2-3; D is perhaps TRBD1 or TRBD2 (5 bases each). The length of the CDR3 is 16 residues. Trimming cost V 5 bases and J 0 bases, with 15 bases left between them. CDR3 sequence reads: CASSPGTAASTDTQYF. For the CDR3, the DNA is TGTGCCAGCAGTCCGGGGACGGCCGCTAGCACAGATACGCAGTATTTT.

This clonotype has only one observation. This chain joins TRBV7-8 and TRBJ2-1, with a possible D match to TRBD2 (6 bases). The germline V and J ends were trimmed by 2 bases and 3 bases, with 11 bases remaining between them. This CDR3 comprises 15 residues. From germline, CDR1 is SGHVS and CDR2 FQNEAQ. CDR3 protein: CASSLIGGGYNEQFF. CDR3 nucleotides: TGTGCCAGCAGCTTAATCGGGGGAGGCTACAATGAGCAGTTCTTC.

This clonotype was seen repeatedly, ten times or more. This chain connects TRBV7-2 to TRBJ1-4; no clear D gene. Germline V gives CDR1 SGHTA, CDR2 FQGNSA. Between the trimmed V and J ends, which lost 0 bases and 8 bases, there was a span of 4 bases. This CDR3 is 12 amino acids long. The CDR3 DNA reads TGTGCCAGCAGCTTAGCGGACGAAAAACTGTTTTTT. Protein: CASSLADEKLFF.

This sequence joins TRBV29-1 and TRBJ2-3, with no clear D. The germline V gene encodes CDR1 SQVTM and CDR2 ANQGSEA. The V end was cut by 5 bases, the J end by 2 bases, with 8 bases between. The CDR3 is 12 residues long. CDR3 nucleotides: TGCAGCGTTACGGAGCCCACAGATACGCAGTATTTT. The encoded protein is CSVTEPTDTQYF.

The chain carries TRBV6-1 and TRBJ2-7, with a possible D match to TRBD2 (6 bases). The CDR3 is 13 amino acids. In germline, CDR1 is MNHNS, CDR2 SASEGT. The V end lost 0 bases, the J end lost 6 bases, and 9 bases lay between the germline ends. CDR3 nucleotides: TGTGCCAGCAGTGAAGCTGCGGGGATCGAGCAGTACTTC. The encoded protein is CASSEAAGIEQYF.

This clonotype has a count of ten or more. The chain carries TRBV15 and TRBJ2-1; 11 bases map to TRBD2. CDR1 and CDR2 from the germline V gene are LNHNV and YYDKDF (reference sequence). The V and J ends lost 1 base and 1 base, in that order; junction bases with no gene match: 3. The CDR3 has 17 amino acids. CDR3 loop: CATSRAIAGGSYNEQFF. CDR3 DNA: TGTGCCACCAGCAGAGCCATAGCGGGGGGGTCCTACAATGAGCAGTTCTTC.

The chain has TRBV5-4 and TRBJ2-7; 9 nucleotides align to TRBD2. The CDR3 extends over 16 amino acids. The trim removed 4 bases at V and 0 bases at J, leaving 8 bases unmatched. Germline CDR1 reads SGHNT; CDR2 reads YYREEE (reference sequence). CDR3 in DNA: TGTGCCAGCAGCCCTGGACTAGCGAGTAACTCCTACGAGCAGTACTTC. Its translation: CASSPGLASNSYEQYF.

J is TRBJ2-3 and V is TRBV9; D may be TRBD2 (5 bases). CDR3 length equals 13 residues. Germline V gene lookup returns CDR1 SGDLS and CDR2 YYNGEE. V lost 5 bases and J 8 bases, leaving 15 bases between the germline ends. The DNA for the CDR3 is TGTGCCAGCAGTTTCCTAGATGGAGGTACGCAGTATTTT. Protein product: CASSFLDGGTQYF. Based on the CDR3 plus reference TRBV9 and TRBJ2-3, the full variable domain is DSGVTQTPKHLITATGQRVTLRCSPRSGDLSVYWYQQSLDQGLQFLIQYYNGEERAKGNILERFSAQQFPDLHSELNLSSLELGDSALYFCASSFLDGGTQYFGPGTRLTVL.

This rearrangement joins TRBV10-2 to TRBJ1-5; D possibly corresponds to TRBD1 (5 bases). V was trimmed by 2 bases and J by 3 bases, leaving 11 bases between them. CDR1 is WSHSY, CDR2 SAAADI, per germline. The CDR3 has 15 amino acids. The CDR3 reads CASSERAGNNQPQHF. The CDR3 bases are TGCGCCAGCAGTGAGAGGGCAGGGAACAATCAGCCCCAGCATTTT.